These T cell receptor beta chains were read from a single sample in a study of shared clonotypes between healthy human individuals. Assay used: immunoSEQ multiplex PCR; TCRdb lists only in-frame clones, some missing. The sample includes 490,000 or so clones, roughly 85% seen only once; the top ten take 10% to 15%. Sequencing was carried out using PBMCs. All receptors come from a woman between 35 and 50 years old in good health. Some clones in this sample may be carry-over from other donors' samples. Each CDR3 is given with its conserved first and last residue. A D gene is named only where the DNA matches it firmly. Rows may omit the clone size; those that give it use once, few, many or a size class.

clone_size: -; d_call: TRBD2; j_call: TRBJ2-3; v_call: TRBV5-8; cdr3_aa: CASSFRLAGDRAQYF; cdr3_nt: TGTGCCAGCAGCTTCCGACTAGCGGGAGACCGGGCGCAGTATTTT
clone_size: -; d_call: TRBD1; j_call: TRBJ1-4; v_call: TRBV6-1; cdr3_aa: CASSESEGAGEKLFF; cdr3_nt: TGTGCCAGCAGTGAGAGTGAGGGGGCGGGAGAAAAACTGTTTTTT
clone_size: -; d_call: -; j_call: TRBJ2-3; v_call: TRBV15; cdr3_aa: CATSRAMGGTDTQYF; cdr3_nt: TGTGCCACCAGCAGAGCTATGGGGGGCACAGATACGCAGTATTTT
clone_size: -; d_call: -; j_call: TRBJ1-2; v_call: TRBV5-6; cdr3_aa: CASTLGRVWGYTF; cdr3_nt: TGTGCCAGCACCCTTGGCAGGGTGTGGGGCTACACCTTC
clone_size: -; d_call: -; j_call: TRBJ2-7; v_call: TRBV21-1; cdr3_aa: CASSNGRWNTSGTRGEQYF; cdr3_nt: TGTGCCAGCAGCAACGGAAGGTGGAATACTAGCGGGACCCGGGGGGAGCAGTACTTC
clone_size: -; d_call: TRBD1; j_call: TRBJ1-2; v_call: TRBV7-9; cdr3_aa: CASSLVGTGGYGYTF; cdr3_nt: TGTGCCAGCAGCTTAGTGGGGACAGGAGGTTATGGCTACACCTTC
clone_size: few; d_call: TRBD2; j_call: TRBJ2-5; v_call: TRBV2; cdr3_aa: CASLLAVLQETQYF; cdr3_nt: TGTGCCAGCCTGCTAGCGGTTTTACAAGAGACCCAGTACTTC
clone_size: -; d_call: -; j_call: TRBJ2-7; v_call: TRBV28; cdr3_aa: CASTTVYEQYF; cdr3_nt: TGTGCCAGCACCACGGTTTACGAGCAGTACTTC
clone_size: -; d_call: TRBD1; j_call: TRBJ1-3; v_call: TRBV11-2; cdr3_aa: CASSKGQGVPGNTIYF; cdr3_nt: TGTGCCAGCAGCAAAGGACAGGGTGTCCCTGGAAACACCATATATTTT
clone_size: -; d_call: TRBD1; j_call: TRBJ2-7; v_call: TRBV7-8; cdr3_aa: CASSLVGTGVYEQYF; cdr3_nt: TGTGCCAGCAGCTTAGTGGGGACAGGGGTCTACGAGCAGTACTTC
clone_size: -; d_call: TRBD1; j_call: TRBJ2-5; v_call: TRBV27; cdr3_aa: CASSATGYKGTQYF; cdr3_nt: TGTGCCAGCAGTGCGACAGGGTATAAGGGGACCCAGTACTTC
clone_size: -; d_call: -; j_call: TRBJ1-1; v_call: TRBV5-1; cdr3_aa: CASSRQYENTEAFF; cdr3_nt: TGCGCCAGCAGCCGCCAGTATGAGAACACTGAAGCTTTCTTT